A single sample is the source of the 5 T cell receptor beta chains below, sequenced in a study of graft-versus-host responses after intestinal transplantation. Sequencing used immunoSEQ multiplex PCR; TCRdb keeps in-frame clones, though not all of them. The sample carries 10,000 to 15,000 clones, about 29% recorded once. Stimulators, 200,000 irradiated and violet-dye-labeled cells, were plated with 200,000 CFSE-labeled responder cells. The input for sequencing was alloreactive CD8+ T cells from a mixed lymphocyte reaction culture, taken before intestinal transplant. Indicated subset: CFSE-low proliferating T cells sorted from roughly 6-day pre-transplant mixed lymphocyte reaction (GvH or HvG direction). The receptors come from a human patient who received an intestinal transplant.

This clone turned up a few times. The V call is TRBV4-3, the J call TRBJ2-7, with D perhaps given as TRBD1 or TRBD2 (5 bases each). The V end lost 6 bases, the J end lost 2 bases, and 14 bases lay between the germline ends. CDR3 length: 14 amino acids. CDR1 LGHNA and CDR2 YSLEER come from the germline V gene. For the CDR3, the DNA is TGCGCCAGCAGTTTAAGGGACGGAACCTACGAGCAGTACTTC. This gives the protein CASSLRDGTYEQYF.

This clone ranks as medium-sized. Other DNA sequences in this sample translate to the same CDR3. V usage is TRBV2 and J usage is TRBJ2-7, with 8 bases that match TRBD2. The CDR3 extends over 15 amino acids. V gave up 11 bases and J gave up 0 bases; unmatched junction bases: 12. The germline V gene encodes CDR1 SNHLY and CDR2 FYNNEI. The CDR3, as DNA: TGTGCCGGTGTGGGGCGGCGGGAGGTCTCCTACGAGCAGTACTTC. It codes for CAGVGRREVSYEQYF.

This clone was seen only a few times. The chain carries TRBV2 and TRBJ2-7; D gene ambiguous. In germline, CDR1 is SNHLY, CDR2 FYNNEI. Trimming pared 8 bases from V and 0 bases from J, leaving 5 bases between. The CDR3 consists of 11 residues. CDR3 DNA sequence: TGTGCCAGCTTCCTCTCCTACGAGCAGTACTTC. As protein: CASFLSYEQYF.

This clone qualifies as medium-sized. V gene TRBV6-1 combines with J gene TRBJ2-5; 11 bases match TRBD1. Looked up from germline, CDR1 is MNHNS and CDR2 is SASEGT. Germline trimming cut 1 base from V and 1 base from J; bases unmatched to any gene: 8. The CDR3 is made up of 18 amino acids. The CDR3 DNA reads TGTGCCAGCAGTGAAGGGACAGGGGGCGCAGCCCTCCAAGAGACCCAGTACTTC. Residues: CASSEGTGGAALQETQYF.

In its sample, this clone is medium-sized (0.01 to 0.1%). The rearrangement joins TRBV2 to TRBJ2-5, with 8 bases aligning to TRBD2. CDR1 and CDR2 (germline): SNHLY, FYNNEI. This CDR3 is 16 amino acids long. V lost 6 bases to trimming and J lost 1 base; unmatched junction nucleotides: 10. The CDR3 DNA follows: TGTGCCAGCAGGACCTCTGCCCTAGCGGGCCAAGAGACCCAGTACTTC. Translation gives CASRTSALAGQETQYF.